This TCR beta chain came from a study of CD8 T cells in ankylosing spondylitis. Comment on this clonotype: The antigen is undetermined.

Germline values: CDR1 SNHLY, CDR2 FYNNEI. CDR3 size: 12 residues. V gave up 3 bases and J gave up 7 bases, with 4 bases separating them. Study-wide findings and caveats: Significant enrichment of disease-linked clones was reported in matched ankylosing spondylitis synovial fluid.

TCRdb reprocessed the 5' RACE reads via MiXCR and lists one record per CDR3 protein. The repertoire consists of 300,000 to 400,000 distinct CDR3 sequences, with roughly 14% occurring once and the leading ten covering around 1%. The specimen sequenced was blood, either unsorted or a sorted T cell fraction (not recorded which). This clonotype originated in a male donor with ankylosing spondylitis or in good health (not recorded which). This chain joins TRBV2 and TRBJ2-6; D remains unclear. CDR3 sequence: CASSDSANVLTF. The DNA for the CDR3 is TGTGCCAGCAGTGATAGCGCCAACGTCCTGACTTTC.